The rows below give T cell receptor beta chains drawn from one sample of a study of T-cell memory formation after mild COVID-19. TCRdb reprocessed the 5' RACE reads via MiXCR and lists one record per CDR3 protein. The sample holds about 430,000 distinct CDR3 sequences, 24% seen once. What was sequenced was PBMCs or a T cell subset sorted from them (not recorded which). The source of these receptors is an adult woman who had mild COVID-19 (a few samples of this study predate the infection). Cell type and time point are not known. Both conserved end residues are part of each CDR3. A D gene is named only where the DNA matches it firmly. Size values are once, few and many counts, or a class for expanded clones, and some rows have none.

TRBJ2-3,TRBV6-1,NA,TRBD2,TGTGCCAGCAGTGTCGGGACTAGCGGAATAACAGATACGCAGTATTTT,CASSVGTSGITDTQYF
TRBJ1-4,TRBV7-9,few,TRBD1,TGTGCCAGCAGCTTAAGGACAGGGGCTGAAAAACTGTTTTTT,CASSLRTGAEKLFF
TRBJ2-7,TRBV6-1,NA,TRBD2,TGTGCCAGCAGTGATGCGGGAGTAGTGTACGAGCAGTACTTC,CASSDAGVVYEQYF
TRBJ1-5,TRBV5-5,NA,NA,TGTGCCAGCAGCTTGTGGCAGGACAATCAGCCCCAGCATTTT,CASSLWQDNQPQHF
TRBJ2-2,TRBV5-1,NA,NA,TGCGCCAGCAGCTCGGAGTGGGGCCGCACCGGGGAGCTGTTTTTT,CASSSEWGRTGELFF
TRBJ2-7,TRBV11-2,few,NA,TGTGCCAGCAGCTTAGGACAGTGGGATACTGGCGAGCAGTACTTC,CASSLGQWDTGEQYF
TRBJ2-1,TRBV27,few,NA,TGTGCCAGCAGTTATGGGCCTGACCTGAACTACAATGAGCAGTTCTTC,CASSYGPDLNYNEQFF
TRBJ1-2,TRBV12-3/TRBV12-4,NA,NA,TGTGCCAGCAGTGACCCCAAGACGGCTACCTATGGCTACACCTTC,CASSDPKTATYGYTF
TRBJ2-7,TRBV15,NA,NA,TGTGCCACCAGCAGAGATAGCTACGACGAGCAGTACTTC,CATSRDSYDEQYF
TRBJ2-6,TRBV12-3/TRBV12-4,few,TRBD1,TGTGCCAGCAGTTTACAGGGGGCGGCCTCTGGGGCCAACGTCCTGACTTTC,CASSLQGAASGANVLTF
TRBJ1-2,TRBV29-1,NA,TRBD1,TGCAGCGTCCTGACAGGGATAGGCGGCTACACCTTC,CSVLTGIGGYTF
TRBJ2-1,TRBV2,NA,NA,TGTGCCAGCAGCGGTGACAGGCTATGGTCCTACAATGAGCAGTTCTTC,CASSGDRLWSYNEQFF
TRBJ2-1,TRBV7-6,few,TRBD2,TGTGCCAGCAGCCTAACTAGCGGGGGGGCCGATGAGCAGTTCTTC,CASSLTSGGADEQFF
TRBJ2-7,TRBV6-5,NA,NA,TGTGCCAGCAGTTACGAGGTCCCGGGGACCTACGAGCAGTACTTC,CASSYEVPGTYEQYF
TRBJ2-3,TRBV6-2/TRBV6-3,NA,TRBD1,TGTGCCAGCACCGTAGGGACAGGGCACTACACAGATACGCAGTATTTT,CASTVGTGHYTDTQYF
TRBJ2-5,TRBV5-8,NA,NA,TGTGCCAGCAGCTTGGGGGACTCTTCGAGCGAGACCCAGTACTTC,CASSLGDSSSETQYF
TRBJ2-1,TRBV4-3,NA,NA,TGCGCCAGCAGCCAAGAGACCAGGTGGGAGCAGTTCTTC,CASSQETRWEQFF
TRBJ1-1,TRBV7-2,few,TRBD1,TGTGCCAGCAGCTGGGACAGGAGGAACACTGAAGCTTTCTTT,CASSWDRRNTEAFF
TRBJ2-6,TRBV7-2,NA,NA,TGTGCCAGCAGCTTTAGGATCCCCTCTGGGGCCAACGTCCTGACTTTC,CASSFRIPSGANVLTF
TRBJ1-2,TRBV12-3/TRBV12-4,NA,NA,TGTGCCAGCAGTTTTGGAGGGACGAATGGCTACACCTTC,CASSFGGTNGYTF
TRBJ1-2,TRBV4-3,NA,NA,TGCGCCAGCAGCCAAGAGCGTAGGCAGTCCCTAGGCTACACCTTC,CASSQERRQSLGYTF
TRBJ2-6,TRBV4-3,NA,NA,TGCGCCAGCAGCCAAGATAGAGGATGGCAGGCCAACGTCCTGACTTTC,CASSQDRGWQANVLTF
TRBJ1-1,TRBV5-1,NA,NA,TGCGCCAGCAGCTTACCGGGACCTGAAGCTTTCTTT,CASSLPGPEAFF